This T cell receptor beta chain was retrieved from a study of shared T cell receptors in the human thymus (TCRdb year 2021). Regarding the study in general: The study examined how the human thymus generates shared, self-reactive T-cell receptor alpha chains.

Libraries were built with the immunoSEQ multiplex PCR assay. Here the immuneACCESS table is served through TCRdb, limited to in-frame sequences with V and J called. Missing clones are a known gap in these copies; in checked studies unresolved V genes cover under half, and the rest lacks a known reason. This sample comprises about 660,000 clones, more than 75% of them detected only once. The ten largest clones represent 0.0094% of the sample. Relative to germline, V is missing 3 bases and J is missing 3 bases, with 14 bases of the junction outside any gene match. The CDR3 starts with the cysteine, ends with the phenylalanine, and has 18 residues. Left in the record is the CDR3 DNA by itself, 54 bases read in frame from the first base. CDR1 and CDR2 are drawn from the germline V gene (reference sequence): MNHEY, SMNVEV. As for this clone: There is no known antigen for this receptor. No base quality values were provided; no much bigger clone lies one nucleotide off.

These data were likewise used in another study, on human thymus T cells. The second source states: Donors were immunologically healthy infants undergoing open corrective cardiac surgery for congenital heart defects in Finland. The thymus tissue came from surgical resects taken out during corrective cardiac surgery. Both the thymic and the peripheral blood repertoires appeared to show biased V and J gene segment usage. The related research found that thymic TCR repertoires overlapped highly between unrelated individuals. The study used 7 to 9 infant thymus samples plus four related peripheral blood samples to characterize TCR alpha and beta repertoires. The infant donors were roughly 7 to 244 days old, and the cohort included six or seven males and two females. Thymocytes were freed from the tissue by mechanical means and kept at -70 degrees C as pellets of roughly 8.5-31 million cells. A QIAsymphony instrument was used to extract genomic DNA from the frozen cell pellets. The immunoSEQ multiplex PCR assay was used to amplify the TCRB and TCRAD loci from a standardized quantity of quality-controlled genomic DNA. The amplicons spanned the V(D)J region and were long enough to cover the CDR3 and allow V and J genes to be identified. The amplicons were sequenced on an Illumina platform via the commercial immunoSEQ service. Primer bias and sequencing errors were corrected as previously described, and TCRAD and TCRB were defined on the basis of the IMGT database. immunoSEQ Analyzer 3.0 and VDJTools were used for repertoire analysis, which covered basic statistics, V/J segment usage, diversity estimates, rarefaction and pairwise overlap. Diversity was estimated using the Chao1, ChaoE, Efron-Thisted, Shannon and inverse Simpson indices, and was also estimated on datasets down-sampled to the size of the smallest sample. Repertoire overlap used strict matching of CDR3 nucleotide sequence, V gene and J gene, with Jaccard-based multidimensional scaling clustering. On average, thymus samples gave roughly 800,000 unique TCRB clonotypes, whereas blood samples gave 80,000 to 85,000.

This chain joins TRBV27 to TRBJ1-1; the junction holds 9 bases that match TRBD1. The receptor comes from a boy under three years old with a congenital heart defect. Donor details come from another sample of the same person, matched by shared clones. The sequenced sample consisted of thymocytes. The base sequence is TGTGCCAGCAGTTTCGGCTTACCAGGACAGGGGCTAGACACTGAAGCTTTCTTT. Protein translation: CASSFGLPGQGLDTEAFF.